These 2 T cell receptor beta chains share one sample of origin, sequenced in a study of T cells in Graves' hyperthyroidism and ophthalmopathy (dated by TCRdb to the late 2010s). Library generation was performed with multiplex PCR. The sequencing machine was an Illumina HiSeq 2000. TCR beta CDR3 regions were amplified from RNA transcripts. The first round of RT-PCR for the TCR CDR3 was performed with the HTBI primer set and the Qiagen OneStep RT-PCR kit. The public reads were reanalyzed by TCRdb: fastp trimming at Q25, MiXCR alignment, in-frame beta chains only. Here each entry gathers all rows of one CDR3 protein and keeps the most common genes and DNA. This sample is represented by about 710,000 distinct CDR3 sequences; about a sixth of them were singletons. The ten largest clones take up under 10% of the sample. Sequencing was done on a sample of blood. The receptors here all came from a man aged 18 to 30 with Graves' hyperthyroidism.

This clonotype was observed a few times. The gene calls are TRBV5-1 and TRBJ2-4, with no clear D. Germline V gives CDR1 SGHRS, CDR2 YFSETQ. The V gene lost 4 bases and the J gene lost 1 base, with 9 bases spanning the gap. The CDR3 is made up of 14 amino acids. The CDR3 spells CASSEGRAKNIQYF. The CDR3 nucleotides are TGCGCCAGCAGCGAAGGACGGGCCAAAAACATTCAGTACTTC.

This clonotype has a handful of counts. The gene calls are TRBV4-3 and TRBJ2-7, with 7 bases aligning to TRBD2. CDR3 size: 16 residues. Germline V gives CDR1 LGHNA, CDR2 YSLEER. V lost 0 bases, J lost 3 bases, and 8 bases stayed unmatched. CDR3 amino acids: CASSQDWASGNYEQYF. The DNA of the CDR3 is TGCGCCAGCAGCCAAGATTGGGCTAGCGGAAACTACGAGCAGTACTTC.